This is a list of T cell receptor beta chains from one sample in a study of blood T cell repertoires in COVID-19. Only in-frame clones appear in the TCRdb table, and some are missing; sequencing was by immunoSEQ multiplex PCR. The sample has around 290,000 clones, approximately 88% seen once. Sequenced: PBMCs or T cells enriched from blood (not recorded which). Source of these receptors: a woman in her thirties or forties who had recovered from COVID-19. CDR3s leave out the opening cysteine and the closing phenylalanine or tryptophan. Each record gives: V gene, D gene, J gene, CDR3 protein. A D gene is named only where the DNA matches it firmly.

TRBV2,NA,TRBJ2-1,ASSEPRDKEF
TRBV6-5,NA,TRBJ1-5,ASSWGRDNQPQH
TRBV7-9,TRBD1,TRBJ1-6,ASSSRDSYSSYNSPLH
TRBV18,TRBD1,TRBJ2-7,ASSPLSRQGTHEQY
TRBV5-1,NA,TRBJ1-1,ASSFQGQGTEAF
TRBV2,TRBD2,TRBJ2-7,ASSRLAGTYEQY
TRBV18,NA,TRBJ1-2,ASSPTGGDYGYT
TRBV2,NA,TRBJ2-3,ASRGAADTQY
TRBV5-7,TRBD1,TRBJ1-2,ASRGQGHRCDGYT
TRBV5-5,NA,TRBJ2-7,ASSLGLAEEQY
TRBV3-1/TRBV3-2,NA,TRBJ2-1,ASSSRLARRNEQF
TRBV30,TRBD1,TRBJ1-3,AWRAGQSGNTIY
TRBV27,TRBD1,TRBJ1-3,ASRKGQGLGNTIY
TRBV24-1,TRBD1,TRBJ1-1,ATSDDVDRDNTEAF
TRBV15,NA,TRBJ1-1,ATSPRVGAEAF
TRBV28,NA,TRBJ2-2,ATCRRRDTGELF
TRBV7-7,TRBD2,TRBJ2-3,ASSLGPPSAGGLHTQY
TRBV27,TRBD1,TRBJ2-6,ASSSRDRGSGANVLT
TRBV30,TRBD1,TRBJ2-7,AWSSGQGAYEQY
TRBV6-5,NA,TRBJ1-5,ASSTGRGNQPQH
TRBV6-1,NA,TRBJ1-5,ASSENRISNQPQH
TRBV11-3,NA,TRBJ2-1,ASSPGWTPSSYNEQF
TRBV5-1,TRBD1,TRBJ2-1,ASSFSGTGSGNEQF
TRBV6-2/TRBV6-3,NA,TRBJ2-2,ASSRTDNTGELF
TRBV19,NA,TRBJ1-2,ASSAGPDYGYT
TRBV19,TRBD2,TRBJ2-7,ASSGISGGGKQY
TRBV5-6,TRBD1,TRBJ1-2,ASTGQGVPGYT
TRBV5-6,NA,TRBJ1-2,ASSLTREGYGYT
TRBV30,TRBD1,TRBJ1-2,AWSHRGQGGYGYT
TRBV30,TRBD1,TRBJ1-6,AWSGAGGNNSPLH
TRBV7-3,NA,TRBJ2-1,ASSLTTRAEQF
TRBV28,NA,TRBJ2-1,ASSRAGGRNEQF
TRBV6-5,NA,TRBJ1-3,ASLTGPGNTIY
TRBV27,NA,TRBJ2-7,ASSRLPPTSSYEQY
TRBV6-6,TRBD2,TRBJ2-3,ASSRRPGTSGVTDTQY
TRBV10-2,NA,TRBJ2-1,ASSELSGGTYNEQF
TRBV7-3,TRBD1,TRBJ2-7,ASSLNGDRGAYEQY
TRBV7-9,NA,TRBJ2-5,ASSLVGEETQY
TRBV11-1,TRBD2,TRBJ2-3,ASGSGADTQY
TRBV18,NA,TRBJ2-5,ASSPRTTQETQY
TRBV9,NA,TRBJ1-1,ASSVEGALNTEAF
TRBV10-3,TRBD1,TRBJ2-7,AIRGDSSYEQY
TRBV19,NA,TRBJ2-6,ASRTVAGANVLT
TRBV3-1/TRBV3-2,TRBD1,TRBJ1-2,ASSQRDRERTNYGYT
TRBV30,TRBD2,TRBJ2-1,AFSGNSYNEQF
TRBV5-1,NA,TRBJ2-2,ASRQTSNTGELF
TRBV7-8,TRBD1,TRBJ2-7,ASSRAGQESFHEQY
TRBV7-9,NA,TRBJ2-5,ASSSSRLETQY
TRBV2,NA,TRBJ1-2,ASSDGAVYGYT